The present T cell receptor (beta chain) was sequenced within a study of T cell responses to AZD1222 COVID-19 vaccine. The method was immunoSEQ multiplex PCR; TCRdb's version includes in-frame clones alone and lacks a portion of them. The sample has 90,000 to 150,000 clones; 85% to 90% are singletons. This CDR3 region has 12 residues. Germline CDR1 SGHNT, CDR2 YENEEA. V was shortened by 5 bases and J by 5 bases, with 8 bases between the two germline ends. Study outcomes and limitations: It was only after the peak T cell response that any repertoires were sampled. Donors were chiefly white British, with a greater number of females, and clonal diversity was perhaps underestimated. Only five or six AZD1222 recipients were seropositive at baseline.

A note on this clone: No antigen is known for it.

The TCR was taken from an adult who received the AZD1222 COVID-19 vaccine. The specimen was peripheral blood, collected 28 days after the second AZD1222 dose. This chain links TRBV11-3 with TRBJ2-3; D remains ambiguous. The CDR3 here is CASSLNQDTQYF. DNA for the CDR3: TGTGCCAGCAGCCTCAATCAAGATACGCAGTATTTT. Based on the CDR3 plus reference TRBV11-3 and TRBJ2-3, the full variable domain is EAGVVQSPRYKIIEKKQPVAFWCNPISGHNTLYWYLQNLGQGPELLIRYENEEAVDDSQLPKDRFSAERLKGVDSTLKIQPAELGDSAVYLCASSLNQDTQYFGPGTRLTVL.